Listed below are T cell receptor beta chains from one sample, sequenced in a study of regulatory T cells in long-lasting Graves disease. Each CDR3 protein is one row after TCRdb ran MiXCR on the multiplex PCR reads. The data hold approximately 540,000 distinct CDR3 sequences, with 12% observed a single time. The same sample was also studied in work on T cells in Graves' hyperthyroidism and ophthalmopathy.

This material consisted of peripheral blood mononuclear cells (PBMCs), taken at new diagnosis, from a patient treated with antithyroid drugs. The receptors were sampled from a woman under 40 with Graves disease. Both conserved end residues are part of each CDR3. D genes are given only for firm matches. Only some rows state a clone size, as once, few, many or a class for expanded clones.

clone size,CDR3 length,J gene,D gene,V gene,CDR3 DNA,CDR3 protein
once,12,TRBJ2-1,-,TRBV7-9,TGTGCCAGCAGCTTCCGGGCCACGGGGCAGTTCTTC,CASSFRATGQFF
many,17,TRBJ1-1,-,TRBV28,TGTGCCAGCAGTCAACAAACCATAAGACAGATGAACACTGAAGCTTTCTTT,CASSQQTIRQMNTEAFF
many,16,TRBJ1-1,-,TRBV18,TGTGCCAGCTCACCACCGTGGGGGGGGCAAAGGACTGAAGCTTTCTTT,CASSPPWGGQRTEAFF
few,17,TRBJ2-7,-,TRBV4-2,TGTGCCAGCAGCCAGGCCGGGACAGCGGGCCTAACCTACGAGCAGTACTTC,CASSQAGTAGLTYEQYF
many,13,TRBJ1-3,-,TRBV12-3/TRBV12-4,TGTGCCAGCCTCAGCCTCTCTGGAAACACCATATGTTTT,CASLSLSGNTICF
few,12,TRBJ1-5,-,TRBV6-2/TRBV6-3,TGTGCCAGCAGTGAAGCGGGCCAGCCCCAGCATTTT,CASSEAGQPQHF
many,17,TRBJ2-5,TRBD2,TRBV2,TGTGCCAGCACATCACGGACTAGTCCCATGCCTAGGGAGACCCAGTACTTC,CASTSRTSPMPRETQYF
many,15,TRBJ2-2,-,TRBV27,TGTGCCAGCAGTTTTCGGCGGGGGCCCACCGGGGAGCTGTTTTTT,CASSFRRGPTGELFF
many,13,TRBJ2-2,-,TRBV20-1,TGCAGTGCTAGGGCGAGGGCCACCGGGGAGCTGTTTTTT,CSARARATGELFF
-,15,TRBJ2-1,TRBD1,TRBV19,TGTGCCAGTAGTATGAGGGGGCTATTCAGGAATGAGCAGTTCTTC,CASSMRGLFRNEQFF
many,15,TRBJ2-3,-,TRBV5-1,TGCGCCAGCAGCTCTACCGGAGCTCCCTCAGATACGCAGTATTTT,CASSSTGAPSDTQYF
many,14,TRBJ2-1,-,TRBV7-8,TGTGCCAGCAGCCTGTACAAGGCGTACAATGAGCAGTTCTTC,CASSLYKAYNEQFF
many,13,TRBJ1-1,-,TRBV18,TGTGCCAGCTCACCGCTCAAGGACACTGAAGCTTTCTTT,CASSPLKDTEAFF
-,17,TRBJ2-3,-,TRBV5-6,TGTGCCAGCAGCAGGGGAGGCCCTTCCCGAGAACCGGATACGCAGTATTTT,CASSRGGPSREPDTQYF
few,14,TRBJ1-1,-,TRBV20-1,TGCAGTGCCACGGTAAACAGGGTCGCCACTGAAGCTTTCTTT,CSATVNRVATEAFF
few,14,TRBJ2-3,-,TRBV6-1,TGTGCCAATTCGAATGGGGGGGCCACAGATACGCAGTATTTT,CANSNGGATDTQYF
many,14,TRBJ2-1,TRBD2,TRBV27,TGTGCCAGCAGTTGGAGCGGGAGTGGATATGAGCAGTTCTTC,CASSWSGSGYEQFF
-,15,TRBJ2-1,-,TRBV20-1,TGCAGTGCTAGAGATCAGGAGACAACTTACAATGAGCAGTTCTTC,CSARDQETTYNEQFF
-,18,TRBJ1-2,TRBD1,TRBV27,TGTGCCAGCAGTTTATCGTATCCGGGACAGGCTGACTTCTATGGCTACACCTTC,CASSLSYPGQADFYGYTF
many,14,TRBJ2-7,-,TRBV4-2,TGTGCCAGCAGACAGTTCGGGACAAGATACGAGCAGTACTTC,CASRQFGTRYEQYF
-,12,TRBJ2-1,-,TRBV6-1,TGTGCCAGCAGTGGGGGCGGTTCGGAGCAGTTCTTC,CASSGGGSEQFF
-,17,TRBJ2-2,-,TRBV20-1,TGCAGTGCTAGAGATTGGGCCGGGACAAGTAACACCGGGGAGCTGTTTTTT,CSARDWAGTSNTGELFF
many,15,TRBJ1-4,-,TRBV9,TGTGCCAGCAGCGTAAGAGGCCAGTATAATGAAAAACTGTTTTTT,CASSVRGQYNEKLFF
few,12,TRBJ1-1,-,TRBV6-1,TGTGCCGCATACAGGGAACCCACTGAAGCTTTCTTT,CAAYREPTEAFF
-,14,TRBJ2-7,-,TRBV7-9,TGTGCCAGCAGTCGGGCAATAGCGAAGGCTGAGCAGTACTTC,CASSRAIAKAEQYF
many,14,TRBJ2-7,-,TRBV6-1,TGTGCCAGCTCGCGCGGACAGACTGAGTACGAGCAGTACTTC,CASSRGQTEYEQYF
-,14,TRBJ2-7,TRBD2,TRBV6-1,TGTGCCAGCATTCTTAGCGGGAGGACGGTCGAGCAGTACTTC,CASILSGRTVEQYF
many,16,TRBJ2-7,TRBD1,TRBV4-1,TGCGCCAGCAGCCAAGCGGACAGGGGGTTCGTATACGAGCAGTACTTC,CASSQADRGFVYEQYF
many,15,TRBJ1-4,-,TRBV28,TGTGCCAGCATGTTAGGGGGATCTAGGAGTGAAAAACTGTTTTTT,CASMLGGSRSEKLFF
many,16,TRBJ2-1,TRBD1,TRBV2,TGTGCCAGCAGTGAGATTAGGACAGGGGGCTTGGGTGAGCAGTTCTTC,CASSEIRTGGLGEQFF
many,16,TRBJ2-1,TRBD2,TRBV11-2,TGTGCCAGCAGCTTATCTAGCGGGACGTACTACAATGAGCAGTTCTTC,CASSLSSGTYYNEQFF
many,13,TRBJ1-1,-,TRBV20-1,TGCAGTGCTAGAGATCTCAGGGGAACTGAAGCTTTCTTT,CSARDLRGTEAFF
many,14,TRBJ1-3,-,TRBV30,TGTGCCTGGAGCCGCGGGACCGGTGGAAACACCATATATTTT,CAWSRGTGGNTIYF
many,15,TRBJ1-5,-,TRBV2,TGTGCCAGCAGTGAAGCGCGGGGGGGCAATCAGCCCCAGCATTTT,CASSEARGGNQPQHF
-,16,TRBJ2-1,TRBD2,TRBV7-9,TGTGCCAGCAGCCCTAAAGCGGGAGCTTCCTACAATGAGCAGTTCTTC,CASSPKAGASYNEQFF
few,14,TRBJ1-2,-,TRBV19,TGTGCCAGTAGTATTGGGGCTAACTCAGGGGGCTACACCTTC,CASSIGANSGGYTF
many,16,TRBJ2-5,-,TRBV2,TGTGCCAGCAGCTTCGCTTGGGGGCGAGGACAAGAGACCCAGTACTTC,CASSFAWGRGQETQYF
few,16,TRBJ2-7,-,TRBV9,TGTGCCAGCAGCGTAGCTATCGCTAGCGAAACCTACGAGCAGTACTTC,CASSVAIASETYEQYF
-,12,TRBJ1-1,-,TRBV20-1,TGCAGTGCTAGAGGGGGGGGGTCCAAAGCTTTCTTT,CSARGGGSKAFF
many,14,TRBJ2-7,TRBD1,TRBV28,TGTGCCAGCAGAAGGGGACAGGGGGCCTACGAGCAGTACTTC,CASRRGQGAYEQYF
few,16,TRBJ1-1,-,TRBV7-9,TGTGCCAGCAGCTTAGGGGCAGGGCTTTTGAACACTGAAGCTTTCTTT,CASSLGAGLLNTEAFF
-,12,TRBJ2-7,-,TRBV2,TGTGCCAGCGTCGCAATCCCCTACGAGCAGTACTTC,CASVAIPYEQYF
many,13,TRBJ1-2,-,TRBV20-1,TGCAGTGCTGGAGGGGGTTATAACTATGGCTACACCTTC,CSAGGGYNYGYTF
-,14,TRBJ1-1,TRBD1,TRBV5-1,TGCGCCAGCAGACTGGACAGGGCTAACACTGAAGCTTTCTTT,CASRLDRANTEAFF
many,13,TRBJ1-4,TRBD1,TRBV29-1,TGCAGCGTTGGGGACAGTTCCAGTGAAAAACTGTTTTTT,CSVGDSSSEKLFF
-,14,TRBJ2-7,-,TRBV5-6,TGTGCCAGCAGCTTGAACGGGTACAGGTACGAGCAGTACTTC,CASSLNGYRYEQYF
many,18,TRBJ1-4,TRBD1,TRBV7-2,TGTGCCAGCAGCTTAGGGGACAGCGGCGGACCTTTCAATGAAAAACTGTTTTTT,CASSLGDSGGPFNEKLFF
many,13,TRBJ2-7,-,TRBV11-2,TGTGCCAGCAGCTTCGGCGTTACCTACGAGCAGTACTTC,CASSFGVTYEQYF
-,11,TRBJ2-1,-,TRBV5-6,TGTGCCAGCAGCTTAGGAGGCCCCTACTTCTTC,CASSLGGPYFF
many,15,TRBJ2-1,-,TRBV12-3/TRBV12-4,TGTGCCAGCAGTTTAGACAGGAGTCCCTACAATGAGCAGTTCTTC,CASSLDRSPYNEQFF
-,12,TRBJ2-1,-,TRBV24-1,TGTGCCACCAGTGATCCCGGGACAGAGCAGTTCTTC,CATSDPGTEQFF
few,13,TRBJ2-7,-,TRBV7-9,TGTGCCAGCAGCTTCGAGGGAGGTAACGAGCAGTACTTC,CASSFEGGNEQYF